These 12 T cell receptor beta chains were all obtained from the same sample, sequenced in a study of shared clonotypes between healthy human individuals. Clones were read by immunoSEQ multiplex PCR, and TCRdb kept only the in-frame ones, dropping some. This table has approximately 2.4 million clones, nearly 97% appearing once. Sequencing input: naive CD4+ T cells sorted from blood. Subset reported: CD45RA+ positively selected. The receptors were sampled from a man younger than 30 in good health.

The chain carries TRBV2 and TRBJ2-3; D tentatively reads TRBD1 or TRBD2 (5 bases each). The CDR3 is made up of 15 amino acids. CDR1 and CDR2 from the germline V gene are SNHLY and FYNNEI. Trimming cost V 3 bases and J 2 bases, with 12 bases left between them. CDR3 residues: CASSDRDGNTDTQYF. As DNA, the CDR3 is TGTGCCAGCAGTGACCGGGACGGAAACACAGATACGCAGTATTTT.

The genes are TRBV6-1 and TRBJ2-5, with a possible D match to TRBD1 (6 bases). The CDR3 has 15 amino acids. Trimming took off 4 bases at V and 4 bases at J, with 16 bases between the two ends. The germline CDR1 and CDR2 sequences are MNHNS and SASEGT. CDR3 protein: CASSGRTGKAETQYF. As DNA, the CDR3 is TGTGCCAGCAGTGGACGAACAGGGAAAGCAGAGACCCAGTACTTC.

This clone was seen once. This rearrangement joins TRBV10-3 to TRBJ1-2, with D hard to call. The V end was cut by 2 bases, the J end by 6 bases, with 16 bases between. Germline V lookup: CDR1 ENHRY, CDR2 SYGVKD. The CDR3 contains 15 residues. The CDR3 reads CAISEPDFPFDGYTF. CDR3 bases: TGTGCCATCAGTGAGCCGGATTTTCCGTTTGATGGCTACACCTTC.

This clone appeared a single time. The chain joins TRBV6-5 to TRBJ2-1; 7 positions match TRBD2. The V and J ends lost 8 bases and 5 bases, in that order; junction bases with no gene match: 6. This CDR3 is built from 13 residues. CDR1 is MNHEY and CDR2 is SVGAGI in the germline V gene. CDR3 nucleotides: TGTGCCAGCCGCGCTAGCGGCCACAATGAGCAGTTCTTC. Translated, it gives CASRASGHNEQFF.

Regarding this clone: Other DNA sequences from this sample encode an identical CDR3 as well. The rearrangement joins TRBV20-1 to TRBJ1-1, with 7 bases aligning to TRBD1. V shed 3 bases, J shed 7 bases, and the junction held 2 bases outside the gene matches. Germline loops: CDR1 DFQATT, CDR2 SNEGSKA (reference sequence). This CDR3 is 11 amino acids long. DNA of the CDR3: TGCAGTGCTAGCAGGGGGAGTGAAGCTTTCTTT. As protein: CSASRGSEAFF.

J is TRBJ2-7 and V is TRBV28; D not resolved. The CDR3 has 10 amino acids. Germline-derived CDR1 and CDR2 are MDHEN and SYDVKM. Trimming took off 8 bases at V and 0 bases at J, with 2 bases between the two ends. In nucleotides, the CDR3 is TGTGCCAGCGCCTCCTACGAGCAGTACTTC. This encodes CASASYEQYF.

As regards this clone: The sample holds other DNA sequences that translate to the same CDR3. The chain recombines TRBV5-6 with TRBJ2-1; D unresolved. The germline V gene encodes CDR1 SGHDT and CDR2 YYEEEE. This CDR3 is built from 12 residues. Between the trimmed V and J ends, which lost 3 bases and 4 bases, there was a span of 5 bases. The CDR3 DNA is TGTGCCAGCAGCTGGGGATACAATGAGCAGTTCTTC. Translated, it gives CASSWGYNEQFF.

V usage is TRBV30 and J usage is TRBJ1-5, with no clear D. The CDR3 covers 15 residues. V lost 2 bases to trimming and J lost 0 bases, with 11 bases between them. Germline values: CDR1 GTSNPN, CDR2 SVGIG (reference sequence). CDR3 sequence reads: CAWSLGPYSNQPQHF. In nucleotides, the CDR3 is TGTGCCTGGAGTCTGGGCCCCTATAGCAATCAGCCCCAGCATTTT.

The J gene is TRBJ1-1, the V gene TRBV2; D unresolved. Between the trimmed V and J ends, which lost 5 bases and 10 bases, there was a span of 29 bases. The CDR3 loop spans 17 amino acids. Germline CDR1 and CDR2: SNHLY and FYNNEI. The chain's CDR3 is CASSRGPGVAGLMAAFF. The CDR3 DNA sequence: TGTGCCAGCAGTCGAGGACCCGGCGTGGCGGGTTTAATGGCAGCTTTCTTT.

This sequence joins TRBV6-1 and TRBJ2-7, with D unresolved. The CDR3 has 15 residues. Germline-derived CDR1 and CDR2 are MNHNS and SASEGT. Trimming shortened V by 8 bases and J by 6 bases, and 23 bases separated the two germline ends. The chain's CDR3 is CASLKELGTRSEQYF. CDR3 coding DNA: TGTGCCAGCCTTAAGGAACTGGGAACAAGGAGCGAGCAGTACTTC.

The genes are TRBV6-1 and TRBJ2-5, with TRBD2 matching 10 bases. J was trimmed by 2 bases and V by 4 bases; bases with no gene match: 4. Germline V lookup: CDR1 MNHNS, CDR2 SASEGT. CDR3 size: 15 residues. The CDR3 DNA reads as TGTGCCAGCAGTGGGAGCGGGGGGGGGCAAGAGACCCAGTACTTC. Protein sequence: CASSGSGGGQETQYF.

The CDR3 sequence: CASSGWTANSPLHF. CDR3 coding DNA: TGTGCCAGCAGCGGATGGACAGCCAATTCACCCCTCCACTTT. The genes are TRBV5-6 and TRBJ1-6, with D perhaps TRBD1 (6 bases). V was clipped by 4 bases and J by 7 bases, with 12 bases between them. Germline lookup yields CDR1 SGHDT and CDR2 YYEEEE. The CDR3 sequence is 14 residues long.